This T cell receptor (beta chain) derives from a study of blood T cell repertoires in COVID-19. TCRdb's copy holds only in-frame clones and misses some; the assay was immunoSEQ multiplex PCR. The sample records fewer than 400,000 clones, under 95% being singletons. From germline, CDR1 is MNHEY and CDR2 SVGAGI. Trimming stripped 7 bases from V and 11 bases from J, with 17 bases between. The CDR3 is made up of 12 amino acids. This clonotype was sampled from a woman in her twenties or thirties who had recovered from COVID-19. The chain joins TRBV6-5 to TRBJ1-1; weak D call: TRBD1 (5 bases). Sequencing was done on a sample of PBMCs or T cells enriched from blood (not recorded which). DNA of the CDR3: TGTGCCAGCACCAGGGCCACGAAGAGCGCTTTCTTT. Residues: CASTRATKSAFF.